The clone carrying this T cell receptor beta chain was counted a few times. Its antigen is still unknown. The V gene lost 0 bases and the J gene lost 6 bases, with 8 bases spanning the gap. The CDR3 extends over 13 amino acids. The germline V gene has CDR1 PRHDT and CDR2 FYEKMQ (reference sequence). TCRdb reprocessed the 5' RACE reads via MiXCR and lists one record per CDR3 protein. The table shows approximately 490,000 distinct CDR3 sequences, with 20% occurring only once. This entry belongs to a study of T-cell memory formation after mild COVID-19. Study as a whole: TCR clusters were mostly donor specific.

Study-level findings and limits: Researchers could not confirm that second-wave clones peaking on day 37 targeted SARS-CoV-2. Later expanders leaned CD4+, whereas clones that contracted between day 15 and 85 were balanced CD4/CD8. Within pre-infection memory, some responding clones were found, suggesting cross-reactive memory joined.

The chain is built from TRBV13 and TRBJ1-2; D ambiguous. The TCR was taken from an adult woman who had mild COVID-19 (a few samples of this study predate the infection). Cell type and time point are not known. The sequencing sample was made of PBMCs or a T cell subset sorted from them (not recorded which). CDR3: CASSLGAHDGYTF. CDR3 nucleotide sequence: TGTGCCAGCAGCTTAGGAGCCCACGATGGCTACACCTTC.